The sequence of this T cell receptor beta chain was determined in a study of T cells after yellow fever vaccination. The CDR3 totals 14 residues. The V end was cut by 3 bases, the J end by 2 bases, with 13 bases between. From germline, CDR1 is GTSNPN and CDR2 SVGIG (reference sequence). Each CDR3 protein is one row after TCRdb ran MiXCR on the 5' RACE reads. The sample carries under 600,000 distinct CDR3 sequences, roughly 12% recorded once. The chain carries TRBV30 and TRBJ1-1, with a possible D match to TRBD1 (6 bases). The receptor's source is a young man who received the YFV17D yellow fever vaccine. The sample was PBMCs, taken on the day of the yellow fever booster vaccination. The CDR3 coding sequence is TGTGCCTGGAGCATGACAGGAATAAACACTGAAGCTTTCTTT. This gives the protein CAWSMTGINTEAFF.